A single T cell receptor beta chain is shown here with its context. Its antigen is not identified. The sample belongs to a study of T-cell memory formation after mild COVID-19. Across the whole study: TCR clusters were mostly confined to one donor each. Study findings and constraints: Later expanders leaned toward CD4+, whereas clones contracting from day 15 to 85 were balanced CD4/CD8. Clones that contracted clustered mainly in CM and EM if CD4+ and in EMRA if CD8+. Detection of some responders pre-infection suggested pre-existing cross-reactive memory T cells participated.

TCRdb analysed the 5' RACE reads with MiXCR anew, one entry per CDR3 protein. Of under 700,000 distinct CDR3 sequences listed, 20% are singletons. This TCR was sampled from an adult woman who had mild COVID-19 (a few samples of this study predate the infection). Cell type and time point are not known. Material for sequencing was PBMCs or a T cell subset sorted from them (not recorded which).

The CDR3, as DNA: TGCGCCAGCAGCCTGACAGGGTCGGAGACCCAGTACTTC. Translation: CASSLTGSETQYF. The V and J genes are TRBV5-1 and TRBJ2-5, with 7 bases aligning to TRBD1. The junction had 5 bases not matched to a gene; V was cut back by 4 bases and J by 5 bases. CDR1 is SGHRS and CDR2 is YFSETQ in the germline V gene. This CDR3 has 13 amino acids.